The following is a T cell receptor (beta chain) sequence with its context. The antigen is undetermined. From germline, CDR1 is SGDLS and CDR2 YYNGEE. The CDR3 is 15 amino acids. Losses at the gene ends were 4 bases for V and 4 bases for J; bases not matched to a gene: 4. The data are from a study of radiotherapy plus CTLA-4 blockade in lung cancer. General study results and limits: Following radiotherapy plus ipilimumab, tumor-derived TCR clones expanded in the blood.

The assay was immunoSEQ multiplex PCR, and TCRdb's table has in-frame clones only and misses some. The table lists about 48,000 clones, approximately 86% of them singletons. The sample was peripheral blood, taken from a patient treated with radiotherapy plus ipilimumab. This chain connects TRBV9 to TRBJ2-1, with TRBD2 matching over 11 bases. The TCR sequence derives from a human donor with non-small cell lung cancer that progressed on radiotherapy plus ipilimumab. Some clones in this sample may be carry-over from other donors' samples. The CDR3 DNA sequence: TGTGCCAGCAGCCCGACTAGCGGGACTTACAATGAGCAGTTCTTC. This codes for CASSPTSGTYNEQFF.